This T cell receptor (beta chain) was obtained from a study of response to subunit inactivated influenza vaccine. Study-wide points: With each seasonal influenza vaccination, the authors suggested, few new T cells are recruited.

This clonotype was seen repeatedly, ten times or more. No antigen is known for it. One entry per CDR3 protein, called by TCRdb with MiXCR from the RT-PCR reads. The data show 600,000 to 850,000 distinct CDR3 sequences, less than 15% seen once. The CDR3 totals 14 residues. V was shortened by 5 bases and J by 4 bases, with 9 bases between the two germline ends. Germline values: CDR1 LGHDT, CDR2 YNNKEL (reference sequence). V usage is TRBV3-1 and J usage is TRBJ1-6, with a weak D call TRBD1 (6 bases). This TCR derives from a man in his fifties or sixties who received an inactivated influenza vaccine. This sample comprised PBMCs from blood, obtained around 14 days before vaccination. CDR3 residues: CASSEGEYNSPLHF. Written as DNA, the CDR3 is TGTGCCAGCAGCGAGGGGGAGTATAATTCACCCCTCCACTTT.